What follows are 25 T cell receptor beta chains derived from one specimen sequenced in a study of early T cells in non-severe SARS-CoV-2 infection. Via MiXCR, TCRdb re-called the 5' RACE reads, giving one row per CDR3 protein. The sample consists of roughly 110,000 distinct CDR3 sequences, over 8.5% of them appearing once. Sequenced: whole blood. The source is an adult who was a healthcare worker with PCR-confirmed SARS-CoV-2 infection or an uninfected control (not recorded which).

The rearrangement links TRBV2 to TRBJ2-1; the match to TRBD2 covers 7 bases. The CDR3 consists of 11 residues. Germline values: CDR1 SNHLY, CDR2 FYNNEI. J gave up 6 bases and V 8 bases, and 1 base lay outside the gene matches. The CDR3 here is CASGEGNEQFF. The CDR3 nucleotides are TGTGCCAGCGGGGAGGGCAATGAGCAGTTCTTC. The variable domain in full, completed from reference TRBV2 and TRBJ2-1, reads EPEVTQTPSHQVTQMGQEVILRCVPISNHLYFYWYRQILGQKVEFLVSFYNNEISEKSEIFDDQFSVERPDGSNFTLKIRSTKLEDSAMYFCASGEGNEQFFGPGTRLTVL.

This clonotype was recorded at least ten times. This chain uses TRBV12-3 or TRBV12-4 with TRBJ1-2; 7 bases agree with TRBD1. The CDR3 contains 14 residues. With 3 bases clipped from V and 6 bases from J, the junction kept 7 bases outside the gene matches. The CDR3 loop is CASSFGRGGHGYTF. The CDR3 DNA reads TGTGCCAGCAGTTTTGGCAGGGGGGGACATGGCTACACCTTC.

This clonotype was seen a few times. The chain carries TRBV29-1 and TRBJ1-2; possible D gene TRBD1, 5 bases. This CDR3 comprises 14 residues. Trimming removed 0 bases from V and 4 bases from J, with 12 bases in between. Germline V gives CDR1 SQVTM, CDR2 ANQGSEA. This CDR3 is CSVEEDEGTYGYTF. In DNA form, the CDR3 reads TGCAGCGTTGAAGAGGACGAGGGGACCTATGGCTACACCTTC.

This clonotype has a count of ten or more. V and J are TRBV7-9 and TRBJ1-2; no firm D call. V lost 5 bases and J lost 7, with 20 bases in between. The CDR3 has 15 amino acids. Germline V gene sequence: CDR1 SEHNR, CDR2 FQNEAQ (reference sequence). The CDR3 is CASSQTRTEALGYTF. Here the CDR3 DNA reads TGTGCCAGCAGCCAAACGCGGACGGAGGCCCTTGGCTACACCTTC.

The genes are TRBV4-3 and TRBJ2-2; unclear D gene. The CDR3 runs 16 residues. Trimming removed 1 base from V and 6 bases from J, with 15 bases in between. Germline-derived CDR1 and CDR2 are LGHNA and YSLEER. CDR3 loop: CASSQAYWGTAGELFF. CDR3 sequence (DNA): TGCGCCAGCAGCCAAGCTTATTGGGGAACGGCCGGGGAGCTGTTTTTT.

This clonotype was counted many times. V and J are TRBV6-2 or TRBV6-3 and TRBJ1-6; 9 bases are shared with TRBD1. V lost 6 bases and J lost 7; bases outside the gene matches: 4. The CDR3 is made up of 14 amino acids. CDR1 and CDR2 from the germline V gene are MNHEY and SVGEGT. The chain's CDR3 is CASSRDRENSPLHF. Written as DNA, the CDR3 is TGTGCCAGCAGCCGGGACAGGGAAAATTCACCCCTCCACTTT.

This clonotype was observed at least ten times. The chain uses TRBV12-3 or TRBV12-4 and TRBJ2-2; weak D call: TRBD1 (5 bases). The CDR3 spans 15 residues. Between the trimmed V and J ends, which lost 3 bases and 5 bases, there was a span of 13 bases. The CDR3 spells CASSFAQPGTGELFF. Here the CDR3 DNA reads TGTGCCAGCAGTTTTGCCCAGCCAGGGACCGGGGAGCTGTTTTTT.

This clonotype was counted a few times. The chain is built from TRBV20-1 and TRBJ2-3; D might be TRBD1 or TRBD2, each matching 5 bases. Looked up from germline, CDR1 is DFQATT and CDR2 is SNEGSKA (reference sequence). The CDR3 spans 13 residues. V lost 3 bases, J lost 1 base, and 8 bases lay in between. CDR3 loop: CSASGTGTDTQYF. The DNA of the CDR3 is TGCAGTGCTAGCGGGACGGGCACAGATACGCAGTATTTT.

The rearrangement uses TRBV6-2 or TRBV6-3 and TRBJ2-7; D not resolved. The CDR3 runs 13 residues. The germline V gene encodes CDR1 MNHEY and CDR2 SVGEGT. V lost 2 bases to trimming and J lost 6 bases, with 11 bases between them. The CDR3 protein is CASSYAAIREQYF. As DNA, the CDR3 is TGTGCCAGCAGTTACGCCGCAATACGCGAGCAGTACTTC.

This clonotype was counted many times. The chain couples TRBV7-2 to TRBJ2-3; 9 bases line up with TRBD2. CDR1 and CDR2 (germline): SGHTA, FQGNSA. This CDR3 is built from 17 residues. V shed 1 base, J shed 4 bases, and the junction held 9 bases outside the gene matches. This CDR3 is CASSLEGSGSVADTQYF. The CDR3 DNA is TGTGCCAGCAGCTTAGAAGGTAGCGGGAGTGTGGCAGATACGCAGTATTTT.

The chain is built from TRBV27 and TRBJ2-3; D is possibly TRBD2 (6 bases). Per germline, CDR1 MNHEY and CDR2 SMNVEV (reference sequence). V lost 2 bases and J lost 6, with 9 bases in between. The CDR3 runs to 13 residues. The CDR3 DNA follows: TGTGCCAGCAGTTTACGCGGGGACGATACGCAGTATTTT. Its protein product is CASSLRGDDTQYF.

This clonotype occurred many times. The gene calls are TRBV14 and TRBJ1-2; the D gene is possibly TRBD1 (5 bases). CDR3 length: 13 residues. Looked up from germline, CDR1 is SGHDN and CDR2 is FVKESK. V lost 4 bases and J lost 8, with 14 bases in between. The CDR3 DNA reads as TGTGCCAGCAGCCCATCGACAGCCGGGGGCTACACCTTC. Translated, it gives CASSPSTAGGYTF.

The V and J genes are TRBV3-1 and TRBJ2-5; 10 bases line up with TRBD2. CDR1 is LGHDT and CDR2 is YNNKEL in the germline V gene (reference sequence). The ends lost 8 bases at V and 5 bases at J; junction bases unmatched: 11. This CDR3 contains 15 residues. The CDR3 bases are TGTGCCAGCGGTTCGACTAGCGGGCGGTATGAGACCCAGTACTTC. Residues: CASGSTSGRYETQYF.

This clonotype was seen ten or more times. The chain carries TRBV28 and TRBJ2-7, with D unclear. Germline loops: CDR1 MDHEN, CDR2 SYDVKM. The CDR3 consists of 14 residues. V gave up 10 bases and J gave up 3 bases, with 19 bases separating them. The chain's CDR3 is CATTHGQPRYEQYF. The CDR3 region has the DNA TGTGCCACCACCCACGGGCAGCCCCGCTACGAGCAGTACTTC.

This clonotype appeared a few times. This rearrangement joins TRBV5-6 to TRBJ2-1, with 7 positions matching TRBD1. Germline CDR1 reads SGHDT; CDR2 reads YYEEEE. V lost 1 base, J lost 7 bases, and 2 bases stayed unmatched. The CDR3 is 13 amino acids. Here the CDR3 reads CASSLPTGNEQFF. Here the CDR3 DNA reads TGTGCCAGCAGCTTGCCGACAGGGAATGAGCAGTTCTTC.

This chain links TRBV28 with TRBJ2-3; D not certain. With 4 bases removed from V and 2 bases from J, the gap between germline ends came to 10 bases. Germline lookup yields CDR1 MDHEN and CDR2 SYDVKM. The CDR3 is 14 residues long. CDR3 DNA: TGTGCCAGCAGTTCCCCCTCCGCCACAGATACGCAGTATTTT. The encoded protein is CASSSPSATDTQYF.

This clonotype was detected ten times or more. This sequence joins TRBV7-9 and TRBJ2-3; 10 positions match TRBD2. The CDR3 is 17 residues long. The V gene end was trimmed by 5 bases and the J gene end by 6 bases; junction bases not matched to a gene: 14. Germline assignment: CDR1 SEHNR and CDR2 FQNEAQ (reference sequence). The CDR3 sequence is CASSPNSGRTPLDTQYF. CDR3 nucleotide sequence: TGTGCCAGCAGCCCGAATAGCGGGAGGACTCCACTCGATACGCAGTATTTT.

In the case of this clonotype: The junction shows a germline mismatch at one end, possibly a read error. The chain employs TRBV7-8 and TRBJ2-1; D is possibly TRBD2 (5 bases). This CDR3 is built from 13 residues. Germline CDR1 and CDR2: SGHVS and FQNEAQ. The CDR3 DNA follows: TGTGTCAGCAGCTTAGAGCCCGAGGGTGAGCAGTTCTTC. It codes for CVSSLEPEGEQFF.

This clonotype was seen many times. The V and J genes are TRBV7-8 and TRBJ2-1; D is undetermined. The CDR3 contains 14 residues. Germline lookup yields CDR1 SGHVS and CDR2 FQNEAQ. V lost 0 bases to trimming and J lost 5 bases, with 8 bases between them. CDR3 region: CASSLAAYHNEQFF. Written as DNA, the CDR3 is TGTGCCAGCAGCTTAGCTGCCTATCACAATGAGCAGTTCTTC.

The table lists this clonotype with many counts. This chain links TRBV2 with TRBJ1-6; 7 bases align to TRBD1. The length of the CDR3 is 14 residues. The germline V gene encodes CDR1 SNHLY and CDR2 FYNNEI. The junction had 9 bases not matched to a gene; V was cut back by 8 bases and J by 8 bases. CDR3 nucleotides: TGTGCCAGCGGGGAAGCGACAGGGCATTCACCCCTCCACTTT. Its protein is CASGEATGHSPLHF.

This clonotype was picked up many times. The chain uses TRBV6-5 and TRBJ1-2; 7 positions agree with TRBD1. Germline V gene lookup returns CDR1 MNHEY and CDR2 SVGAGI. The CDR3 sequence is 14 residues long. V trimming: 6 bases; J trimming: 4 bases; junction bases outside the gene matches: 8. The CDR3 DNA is TGTGCCAGCAGGTTGCAGACAGGGACCTATGGCTACACCTTC. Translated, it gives CASRLQTGTYGYTF.

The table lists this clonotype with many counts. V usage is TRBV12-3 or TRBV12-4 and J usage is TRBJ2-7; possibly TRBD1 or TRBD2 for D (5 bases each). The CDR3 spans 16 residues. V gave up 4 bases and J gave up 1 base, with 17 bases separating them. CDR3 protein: CASSSPGPKGSYEQYF. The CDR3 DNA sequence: TGTGCCAGCAGTTCTCCGGGACCCAAAGGATCCTACGAGCAGTACTTC.

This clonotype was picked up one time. The CDR3 reads CASSFQEETQYF. The CDR3 DNA is TGTGCCAGCAGTTTCCAGGAGGAGACCCAGTACTTC. The V and J genes are TRBV28 and TRBJ2-5; D is unresolved. This CDR3 comprises 12 residues. Trimming pared 3 bases from V and 5 bases from J, leaving 7 bases between. The germline V gene has CDR1 MDHEN and CDR2 SYDVKM.

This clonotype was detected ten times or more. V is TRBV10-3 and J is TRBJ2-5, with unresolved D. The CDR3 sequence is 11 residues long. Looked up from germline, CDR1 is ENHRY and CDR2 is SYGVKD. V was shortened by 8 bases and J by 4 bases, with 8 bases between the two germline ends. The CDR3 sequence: CAIGKGETQYF. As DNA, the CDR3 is TGTGCCATCGGGAAGGGAGAGACCCAGTACTTC.

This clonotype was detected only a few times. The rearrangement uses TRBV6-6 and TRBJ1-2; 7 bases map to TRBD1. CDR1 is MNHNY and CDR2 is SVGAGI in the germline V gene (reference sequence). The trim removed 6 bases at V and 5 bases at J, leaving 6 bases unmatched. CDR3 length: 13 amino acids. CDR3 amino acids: CASSLTGRYGYTF. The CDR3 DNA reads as TGTGCCAGCAGCCTGACAGGGAGGTATGGCTACACCTTC.